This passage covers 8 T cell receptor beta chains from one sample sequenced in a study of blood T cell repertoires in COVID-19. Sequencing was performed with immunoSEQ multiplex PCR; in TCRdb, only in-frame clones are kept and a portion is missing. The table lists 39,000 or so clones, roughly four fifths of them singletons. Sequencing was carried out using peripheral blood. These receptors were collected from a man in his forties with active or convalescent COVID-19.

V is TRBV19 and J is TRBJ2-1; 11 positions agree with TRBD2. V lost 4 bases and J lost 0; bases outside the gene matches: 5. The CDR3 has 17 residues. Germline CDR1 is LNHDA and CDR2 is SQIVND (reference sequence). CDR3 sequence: CASSRLTSGSSYNEQFF. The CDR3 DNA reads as TGTGCCAGTAGTAGACTAACTAGCGGGAGCTCCTACAATGAGCAGTTCTTC.

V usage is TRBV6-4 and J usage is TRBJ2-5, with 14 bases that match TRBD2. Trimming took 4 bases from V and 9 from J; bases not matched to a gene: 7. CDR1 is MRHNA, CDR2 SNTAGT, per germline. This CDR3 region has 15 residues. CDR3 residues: CASSAGTSGGDPQYF. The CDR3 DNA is TGTGCCAGCAGTGCCGGGACTAGCGGGGGTGACCCCCAGTACTTC.

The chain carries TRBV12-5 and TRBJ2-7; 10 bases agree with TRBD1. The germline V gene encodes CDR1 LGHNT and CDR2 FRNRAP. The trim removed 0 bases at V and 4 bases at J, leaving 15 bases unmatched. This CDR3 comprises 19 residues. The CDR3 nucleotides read TGTGCTAGTGGTTTGGTCCAGACAGGGGGCGCGGGGCACGTTTACGAGCAGTACTTC. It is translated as CASGLVQTGGAGHVYEQYF. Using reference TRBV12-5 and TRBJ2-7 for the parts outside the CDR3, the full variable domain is DARVTQTPRHKVTEMGQEVTMRCQPILGHNTVFWYRQTMMQGLELLAYFRNRAPLDDSGMPKDRFSAEMPDATLATLKIQPSEPRDSAVYFCASGLVQTGGAGHVYEQYFGPGTRLTVT.

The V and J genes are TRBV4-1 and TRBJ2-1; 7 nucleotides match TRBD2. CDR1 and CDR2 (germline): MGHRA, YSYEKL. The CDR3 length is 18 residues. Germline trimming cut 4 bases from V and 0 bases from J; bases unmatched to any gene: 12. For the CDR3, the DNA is TGCGCCAGCAGCCCGTCCCCCTCAGCGGGGAGCTCCTACAATGAGCAGTTCTTC. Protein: CASSPSPSAGSSYNEQFF.

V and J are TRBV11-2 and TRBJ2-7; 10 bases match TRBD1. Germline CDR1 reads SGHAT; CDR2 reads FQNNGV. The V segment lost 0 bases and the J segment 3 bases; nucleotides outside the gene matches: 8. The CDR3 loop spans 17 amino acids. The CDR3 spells CASSLDARDRGRYEQYF. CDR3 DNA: TGTGCCAGCAGCTTAGATGCCAGGGACAGGGGTCGCTACGAGCAGTACTTC.

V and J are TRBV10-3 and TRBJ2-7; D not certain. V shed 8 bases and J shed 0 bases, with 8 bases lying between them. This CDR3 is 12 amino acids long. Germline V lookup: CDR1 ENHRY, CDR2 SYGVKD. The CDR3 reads CAISSSSYEQYF. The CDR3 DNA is TGTGCCATCTCTTCGAGCTCCTACGAGCAGTACTTC.

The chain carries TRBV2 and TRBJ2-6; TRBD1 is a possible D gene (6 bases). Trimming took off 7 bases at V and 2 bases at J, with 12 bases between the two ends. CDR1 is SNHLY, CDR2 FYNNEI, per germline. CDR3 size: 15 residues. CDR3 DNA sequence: TGTGCCAGCAAGCTACAGGGAGCTGGGGCCAACGTCCTGACTTTC. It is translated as CASKLQGAGANVLTF.

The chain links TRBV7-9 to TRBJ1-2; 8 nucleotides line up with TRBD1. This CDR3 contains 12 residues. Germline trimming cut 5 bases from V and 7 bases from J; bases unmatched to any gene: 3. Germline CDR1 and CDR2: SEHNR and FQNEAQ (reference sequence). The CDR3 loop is CASSRTGLGYTF. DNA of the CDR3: TGTGCCAGCAGCCGGACAGGGCTTGGCTACACCTTC.